Each of the 18 T cell receptor beta chains below was sequenced from the same sample in a study of CD8+CD57+ T cells in acquired aplastic anemia (dated by TCRdb to 2016 to 2019). Flow cytometry had shown CD8+CD57+ cell expansion in the patients selected for sequencing. Sequencing was carried out with an Illumina HiSeq 2000. Genomic DNA was used as template for profiling of TCR beta VDJ combinations and CDR3 sequences. TCRdb reanalyzed the raw reads on its own, using fastp at Q25 for trimming and MiXCR for clone calling, and kept in-frame beta chains. Entries are consolidated by CDR3 protein sequence, retaining the most common genes and DNA. The sample table lists roughly 240,000 distinct CDR3 sequences, more than 40% of them with a count of one. 7.8% of the sample comes from the top ten. Sample: sorted CD4+, CD8+, or CD8+CD57+ T cells (not recorded which) from PBMCs. Every receptor here comes from a human donor with aplastic anemia.

This clonotype came up many times. The genes are TRBV7-9 and TRBJ2-1; D gene unclear. Trimming removed 8 bases from V and 2 bases from J, with 10 bases in between. The germline V gene encodes CDR1 SEHNR and CDR2 FQNEAQ (reference sequence). CDR3 length equals 13 residues. CDR3 in DNA: TGTGCCAGCCGTGAATTCCCCTACAATGAGCAGTTCTTC. Translation: CASREFPYNEQFF. The whole variable domain, remainder taken from reference TRBV7-9 and TRBJ2-1, is DTGVSQNPRHKITKRGQNVTFRCDPISEHNRLYWYRQTLGQGPEFLTYFQNEAQLEKSRLLSDRFSAERPKGSFSTLEIQRTEQGDSAMYLCASREFPYNEQFFGPGTRLTVL.

This clonotype was counted a few times. Possible read error: a much larger clone is one base away. This CDR3 is missing its conserved last phenylalanine or tryptophan, likely due to a read error. This chain uses TRBV2 with TRBJ2-7; 9 positions match TRBD2. This CDR3 spans 15 amino acids. CDR1 and CDR2 (germline): SNHLY, FYNNEI. With V trimmed by 3 bases and J by 3 bases, 6 bases remained unmatched. CDR3 sequence (DNA): TGTGCCAGCAGTGAGGCTAGCGGGGCCCACTACGAGCAGTACCTC. This sequence encodes CASSEASGAHYEQYL.

Concerning this clonotype itself: The conserved phenylalanine or tryptophan normally closing the CDR3 is absent here, so this likely arose from a read error. The DNA is omitted, as the CDR3 cannot be located on it reliably, and the CDR3 follows TCRdb's listing. The chain recombines TRBV7-9 with TRBJ2-6. From germline, CDR1 is SEHNR and CDR2 FQNEAQ (reference sequence). With termini counted, the CDR3 has 9 amino acids. CDR3 sequence reads: CASSQNSYS.

This clonotype turned up a few times. DNA for the CDR3: TGTGCCAGCAGCAAAAGAACCACAGGGCCGAACACTGAAGCTTTCTTT. Residues: CASSKRTTGPNTEAFF. The chain carries TRBV2 and TRBJ1-1; maybe TRBD1 (6 bases). Trimming shortened V by 6 bases and J by 1 base, and 18 bases separated the two germline ends. The CDR3 spans 16 residues. CDR1 is SNHLY, CDR2 FYNNEI, per germline.

The chain couples TRBV5-1 to TRBJ2-4; 7 bases line up with TRBD2. The V gene's germline CDR1 is SGHRS and CDR2 YFSETQ. Trimming removed 1 base from V and 0 bases from J; junction bases left unmatched: 10. The CDR3 runs 18 residues. Written as DNA, the CDR3 is TGCGCCAGCAGCTTGCGGAGCGGGAAGGCGATAGCCAAAAACATTCAGTACTTC. This sequence encodes CASSLRSGKAIAKNIQYF. Based on the CDR3 plus reference TRBV5-1 and TRBJ2-4, the full variable domain is KAGVTQTPRYLIKTRGQQVTLSCSPISGHRSVSWYQQTPGQGLQFLFEYFSETQRNKGNFPGRFSGRQFSNSRSEMNVSTLELGDSALYLCASSLRSGKAIAKNIQYFGAGTRLSVL.

This clonotype was recorded many times. The chain combines TRBV7-9 with TRBJ1-3, with no clear D. CDR3 size: 15 residues. V gave up 7 bases and J gave up 0 bases, with 13 bases separating them. Per the germline V gene, CDR1 is SEHNR and CDR2 is FQNEAQ (reference sequence). The CDR3 loop reads CASKKPRPSGNTIYF. DNA of the CDR3: TGTGCCAGCAAAAAACCACGGCCCTCTGGAAACACCATATATTTT.

This chain joins TRBV5-5 and TRBJ2-3; D not certain. V lost 2 bases, J lost 0 bases, and 13 bases lay in between. The CDR3 runs to 16 residues. Germline assignment: CDR1 SGHKS and CDR2 YYEKEE (reference sequence). The CDR3 DNA reads as TGTGCCAGCAGCTTAGTTGCAATACATAGCACAGATACGCAGTATTTT. Amino acid sequence: CASSLVAIHSTDTQYF.

This clonotype has a count of ten or more. V usage is TRBV5-6 and J usage is TRBJ2-1, with D possibly matching TRBD1 (6 bases). CDR1 is SGHDT, CDR2 YYEEEE, per germline. V lost 4 bases to trimming and J lost 0 bases, with 11 bases between them. The length of the CDR3 is 15 residues. In nucleotides, the CDR3 is TGTGCCAGCAGCCCAACAGGGAGCTCCTACAATGAGCAGTTCTTC. Translation: CASSPTGSSYNEQFF.

The rearrangement uses TRBV6-9 and TRBJ2-3; D is undetermined. This CDR3 has 17 amino acids. CDR1 is MNHGY and CDR2 is SVAAGI in the germline V gene. V was shortened by 8 bases and J by 0 bases, with 21 bases between the two germline ends. In DNA, the CDR3 is TGTGCCAGCGTGCAGAGAACAGAGACCATTAGCACAGATACGCAGTATTTT. Translating gives CASVQRTETISTDTQYF.

This clonotype was observed many times. V usage is TRBV7-6 and J usage is TRBJ2-2, with TRBD1 matching over 8 bases. The CDR3 has 13 amino acids. Germline V CDR1 and CDR2: SGHVS, FNYEAQ. V was clipped by 5 bases and J by 6 bases; unmatched bases: 2. CDR3 coding DNA: TGTGCCAGCAGCAACAGGGGGGCCGGGGAGCTGTTTTTT. Its translation is CASSNRGAGELFF.

This clonotype was seen a few times. V and J are TRBV11-3 and TRBJ2-7; a weak D match, TRBD2 (5 bases). CDR3 length equals 14 residues. V was pared by 6 bases and J by 0 bases, with 12 bases between. The germline V gene has CDR1 SGHNT and CDR2 YENEEA. CDR3 loop: CASSVSGGSYEQYV. Here the CDR3 DNA reads TGTGCCAGCAGTGTAAGCGGTGGCTCCTACGAGCAGTACGTC.

This clonotype was found many times. The genes are TRBV7-9 and TRBJ2-1; 7 positions match TRBD2. V gave up 5 bases and J gave up 7 bases; unmatched junction bases: 11. Per the germline V gene, CDR1 is SEHNR and CDR2 is FQNEAQ (reference sequence). The CDR3 contains 15 residues. CDR3 DNA: TGTGCCAGCAGCCCCGCGGTAGCGGGTGGTAATGAGCAGTTCTTC. Translating gives CASSPAVAGGNEQFF.

The chain joins TRBV19 to TRBJ1-1; unclear D gene. CDR1 is LNHDA, CDR2 SQIVND, per germline (reference sequence). This CDR3 spans 13 amino acids. Trimming removed 8 bases at V and 4 bases at J, with 14 bases between. This CDR3 is CASSQAKATEAFF. CDR3 bases: TGTGCCAGTTCCCAGGCCAAGGCCACTGAAGCTTTCTTT.

This clonotype was picked up many times. The CDR3 DNA reads TGTGCCACCAGGCCGGGACAGGGGGAAGATACGCAGTATTTT. This sequence encodes CATRPGQGEDTQYF. The chain combines TRBV15 with TRBJ2-3, with 11 bases aligning to TRBD1. The CDR3 runs 14 residues. Germline CDR1 LNHNV, CDR2 YYDKDF (reference sequence). J was trimmed by 5 bases and V by 6 bases; bases with no gene match: 4. The full variable domain, with the rest looked up from reference TRBV15 and TRBJ2-3, is DAMVIQNPRYQVTQFGKPVTLSCSQTLNHNVMYWYQQKSSQAPKLLFHYYDKDFNNEADTPDNFQSRRPNTSFCFLDIRSPGLGDTAMYLCATRPGQGEDTQYFGPGTRLTVL.

The rearrangement uses TRBV6-1 and TRBJ1-4, with D perhaps TRBD1 (6 bases). V shed 3 bases and J shed 0 bases, with 14 bases lying between them. The CDR3 covers 17 residues. Germline CDR1 MNHNS, CDR2 SASEGT. The CDR3 here is CASSDRRDTTTNEKLFF. CDR3 nucleotide sequence: TGTGCCAGCAGTGATAGACGGGACACCACAACTAATGAAAAACTGTTTTTT.

The chain uses TRBV7-9 and TRBJ2-1, with 13 bases fitting TRBD2. The CDR3 extends over 18 amino acids. From germline, CDR1 is SEHNR and CDR2 FQNEAQ (reference sequence). The V gene end was trimmed by 5 bases and the J gene end by 8 bases; junction bases not matched to a gene: 15. CDR3 region: CASSAANSLAGGPHEQFF. CDR3 coding DNA: TGTGCCAGCAGCGCAGCCAACTCACTAGCGGGAGGGCCCCATGAGCAGTTCTTC. Combining the CDR3 with reference TRBV7-9 and TRBJ2-1 gives the whole variable domain DTGVSQNPRHKITKRGQNVTFRCDPISEHNRLYWYRQTLGQGPEFLTYFQNEAQLEKSRLLSDRFSAERPKGSFSTLEIQRTEQGDSAMYLCASSAANSLAGGPHEQFFGPGTRLTVL.

This clonotype was seen repeatedly, ten times or more. This chain connects TRBV4-1 to TRBJ2-7; the match to TRBD2 covers 11 bases. CDR3 length equals 15 residues. Trimming removed 1 base from V and 4 bases from J; junction bases left unmatched: 3. CDR1 MGHRA and CDR2 YSYEKL come from the germline V gene. The DNA for the CDR3 is TGCGCCAGCAGCCAAGCTAGCGGGAGGAATTACGAGCAGTACTTC. Amino acid sequence: CASSQASGRNYEQYF.

This clonotype appeared many times. The rearrangement joins TRBV9 to TRBJ1-2, with 7 bases identical to TRBD1. Germline CDR1 reads SGDLS; CDR2 reads YYNGEE. CDR3 length: 16 amino acids. V was pared by 3 bases and J by 1 base, with 9 bases of the junction left unmatched. The CDR3: CASSAAGTDLNYGYTF. CDR3 bases: TGTGCCAGCAGCGCCGCCGGGACAGACCTTAACTATGGCTACACCTTC.